The next 12 T cell receptor beta chains were all read from a single sample in a study of Tregs in tolerant kidney transplant recipients. These receptors lack a known antigen. Generated by immunoSEQ multiplex PCR, the TCRdb table keeps only in-frame clones and is missing some. Of 5,000 to 6,500 clones listed, nearly 90% are singletons. Sequences were derived from Tregs from blood cultured with allogeneic cells, sampled before the transplant. Receptors were obtained from a human patient who received a combined kidney and bone marrow transplant.

V gene TRBV27 combines with J gene TRBJ2-5; D remains unclear. In germline, CDR1 is MNHEY, CDR2 SMNVEV (reference sequence). CDR3 length: 13 residues. V lost 5 bases and J lost 7, with 14 bases in between. CDR3 DNA sequence: TGTGCCAGCAGTACCTACATCATATCGACCCAGTACTTC. Translating it yields CASSTYIISTQYF.

The chain carries TRBV28 and TRBJ2-1; D gene uncertain. The CDR3 has 12 amino acids. Per germline, CDR1 MDHEN and CDR2 SYDVKM. Trimming pared 5 bases from V and 4 bases from J, leaving 6 bases between. CDR3 sequence (DNA): TGTGCCAGCAGTCCCCCTTACAATGAGCAGTTCTTC. Protein product: CASSPPYNEQFF. The complete variable domain, with remaining parts taken from reference TRBV28 and TRBJ2-1, reads DVKVTQSSRYLVKRTGEKVFLECVQDMDHENMFWYRQDPGLGLRLIYFSYDVKMKEKGDIPEGYSVSREKKERFSLILESASTNQTSMYLCASSPPYNEQFFGPGTRLTVL.

CDR3 DNA sequence: TGTGCTGGGGGGGGAACCACAGATACGCAGTATTTT. This gives the protein CAGGGTTDTQYF. The genes are TRBV6-6 and TRBJ2-3; the match to TRBD2 covers 7 bases. The CDR3 covers 12 residues. Germline CDR1 reads MNHNY; CDR2 reads SVGAGI (reference sequence).

V usage is TRBV27 and J usage is TRBJ1-4; D gene ambiguous. CDR1 MNHEY and CDR2 SMNVEV come from the germline V gene (reference sequence). Trimming removed 3 bases at V and 8 bases at J, with 13 bases between. The CDR3 length is 14 residues. CDR3 in amino acids: CASSFGGGGEKLFF. The DNA of the CDR3 is TGTGCCAGCAGTTTTGGCGGCGGAGGGGAAAAACTGTTTTTT.

The rearrangement joins TRBV5-1 to TRBJ2-2; 11 bases map to TRBD1. The junction had 7 bases not matched to a gene; V was cut back by 4 bases and J by 5 bases. This CDR3 is 16 amino acids long. Germline-derived CDR1 and CDR2 are SGHRS and YFSETQ. The CDR3 here is CASSLTGTGGTGELFF. The CDR3 nucleotides read TGCGCCAGCAGCCTTACCGGGACAGGGGGAACCGGGGAGCTGTTTTTT.

The chain carries TRBV5-1 and TRBJ2-5; 10 bases fit TRBD1. Losses at the gene ends were 2 bases for V and 5 bases for J; bases not matched to a gene: 12. CDR3 length equals 17 residues. The V gene's germline CDR1 is SGHRS and CDR2 YFSETQ. The chain's CDR3 is CASSLGDRGVRKETQYF. The CDR3 nucleotides are TGCGCCAGCAGCTTAGGGGACAGGGGAGTCCGTAAGGAGACCCAGTACTTC.

The chain links TRBV7-2 to TRBJ1-5, with D possibly being TRBD1 (5 bases). The germline V gene encodes CDR1 SGHTA and CDR2 FQGNSA. The CDR3 has 17 residues. Trimming pared 5 bases from V and 0 bases from J, leaving 17 bases between. CDR3 nucleotides: TGTGCCAGCAGCCTCCAAGGGGCAGTCTATAGCAATCAGCCCCAGCATTTT. Translation gives CASSLQGAVYSNQPQHF.

This CDR3 reads CATKLAGGHLQQDTQYF. The CDR3 DNA is TGTGCCACAAAACTAGCGGGGGGACACCTGCAGCAAGATACGCAGTATTTT. The gene calls are TRBV10-3 and TRBJ2-3; 12 bases are shared with TRBD2. V gave up 10 bases and J gave up 5 bases; unmatched junction bases: 16. The CDR3 is 17 residues long. The V gene's germline CDR1 is ENHRY and CDR2 SYGVKD.

J is TRBJ1-2 and V is TRBV2, with 8 positions matching TRBD1. There are 14 residues in the CDR3. V trimming: 5 bases; J trimming: 4 bases; junction bases outside the gene matches: 6. The germline V gene encodes CDR1 SNHLY and CDR2 FYNNEI. DNA for the CDR3: TGTGCCAGCAGTCTACAGGGGGGAGGCTATGGCTACACCTTC. Its translation: CASSLQGGGYGYTF.

The chain joins TRBV6-5 to TRBJ2-7; no definite D call. The ends were cut back, 7 bases at V and 2 bases at J, with 12 bases in the middle. CDR1 MNHEY and CDR2 SVGAGI come from the germline V gene. CDR3 size: 13 residues. DNA for the CDR3: TGTGCCAGCAAACGATCCGGTACCTACGAGCAGTACTTC. Amino acids: CASKRSGTYEQYF.

The J gene is TRBJ2-7, the V gene TRBV7-2; D is undetermined. The CDR3 is made up of 13 amino acids. V was pared by 3 bases and J by 3 bases, with 9 bases between. CDR1 SGHTA and CDR2 FQGNSA come from the germline V gene. The DNA of the CDR3 is TGTGCCAGCAGCTTCGTACGACACTACGAGCAGTACTTC. Translated: CASSFVRHYEQYF.

The genes are TRBV5-4 and TRBJ2-5, with a weak D call TRBD2 (6 bases). Germline V gene sequence: CDR1 SGHNT, CDR2 YYREEE (reference sequence). The CDR3 contains 15 residues. V lost 4 bases to trimming and J lost 5 bases, with 18 bases between them. CDR3 amino acids: CASSPPGVGRETQYF. For the CDR3, the DNA is TGTGCCAGCAGCCCTCCGGGGGTCGGGCGCGAGACCCAGTACTTC.